This TCR beta chain emerged from a study of CD8 T cells in ankylosing spondylitis. Study outcomes and limitations: Disease-linked clones reportedly concentrated significantly in matched ankylosing spondylitis synovial fluid. For ankylosing spondylitis blood, a TCR beta motif of about eight highly homologous variants appeared characteristic. Past research had described some motif variants in reactive arthritis synovial fluid and blood.

Making the TCR beta libraries involved quantitative 5'-RACE with molecular barcodes. MiXCR, applied by TCRdb to the 5' RACE reads, yields one record per CDR3 protein. The data show approximately 550,000 distinct CDR3 sequences, roughly an eighth seen once. In germline, CDR1 is DFQATT, CDR2 SNEGSKA (reference sequence). J gave up 9 bases and V 6 bases, and 9 bases lay outside the gene matches. This CDR3 spans 15 amino acids. As regards this clonotype: Its antigen is undetermined.

The gene calls are TRBV20-1 and TRBJ2-1; 15 bases agree with TRBD2. The sequence came from a male donor with ankylosing spondylitis. The sequenced material came from blood, either unsorted or a sorted T cell fraction (not recorded which). CDR3 loop: CSAARGLAGGGEQFF. The CDR3 bases are TGCAGTGCAGCCCGGGGACTAGCGGGGGGAGGTGAGCAGTTCTTC.